The TCR beta chain under discussion was sequenced for a study of blood T cells in healthy people across ages. Findings and limits, study-wide: A roughly linear fall in TCR beta diversity per million T cells was seen with increasing age.

With respect to this clonotype: Its specificity is unknown.

Then a second PCR, running about 7 to 11 cycles, was carried out with a sample-barcoded 5' primer and a J-beta primer mix. Researchers report that a template-switch adaptor with 12 random nucleotides tagged each cDNA molecule. Via MiXCR, TCRdb re-called the 5' RACE reads, giving one row per CDR3 protein. The sample lists about 1.1 million distinct CDR3 sequences; roughly two fifths were seen once. The germline V gene encodes CDR1 SNHLY and CDR2 FYNNEI. Trimming shortened V by 3 bases and J by 4 bases, and 14 bases separated the two germline ends. This CDR3 is 15 amino acids long. Sequencing used blood. This clonotype was sampled from a man between 18 and 29 years old in good health. This sequence joins TRBV2 and TRBJ2-3, with D possibly TRBD1 on 6 matching bases. CDR3 in DNA: TGTGCCAGCAGTGAGGGGGATCAGGGGTCAGATACGCAGTATTTT. Protein sequence: CASSEGDQGSDTQYF.